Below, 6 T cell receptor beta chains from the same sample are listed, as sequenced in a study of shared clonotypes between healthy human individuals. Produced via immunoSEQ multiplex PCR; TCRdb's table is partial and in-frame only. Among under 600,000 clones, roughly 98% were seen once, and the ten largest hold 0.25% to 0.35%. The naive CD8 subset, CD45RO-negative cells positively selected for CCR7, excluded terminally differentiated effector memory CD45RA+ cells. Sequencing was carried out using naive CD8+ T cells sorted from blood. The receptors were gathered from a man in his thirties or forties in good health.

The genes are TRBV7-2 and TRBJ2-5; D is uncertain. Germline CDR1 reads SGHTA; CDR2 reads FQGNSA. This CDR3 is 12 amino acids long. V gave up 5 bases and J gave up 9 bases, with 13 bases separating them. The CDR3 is CASSLPPSPQYF. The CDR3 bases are TGTGCCAGCAGCCTTCCTCCCTCTCCCCAGTACTTC.

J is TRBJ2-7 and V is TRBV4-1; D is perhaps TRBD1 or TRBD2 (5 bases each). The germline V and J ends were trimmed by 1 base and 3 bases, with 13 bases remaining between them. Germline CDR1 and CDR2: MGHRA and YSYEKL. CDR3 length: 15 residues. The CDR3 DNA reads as TGCGCCAGCAGCCAAGTAAGGGACCGAAACTACGAGCAGTACTTC. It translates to CASSQVRDRNYEQYF.

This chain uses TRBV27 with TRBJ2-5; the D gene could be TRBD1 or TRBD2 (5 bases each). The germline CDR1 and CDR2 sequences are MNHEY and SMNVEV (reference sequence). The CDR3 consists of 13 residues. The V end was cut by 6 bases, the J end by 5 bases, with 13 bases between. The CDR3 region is CASSRGWGETQYF. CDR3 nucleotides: TGTGCCAGCAGCCGAGGCTGGGGGGAGACCCAGTACTTC.

The CDR3 coding sequence is TGTGCCAGCACCCAAACGGGGGATCAGCCCCAGCATTTT. Protein sequence: CASTQTGDQPQHF. The chain has TRBV7-9 and TRBJ1-5; D possibly corresponds to TRBD1 (5 bases). The V gene lost 7 bases and the J gene lost 5 bases, with 12 bases spanning the gap. The V gene's germline CDR1 is SEHNR and CDR2 FQNEAQ (reference sequence). The CDR3 has 13 amino acids.

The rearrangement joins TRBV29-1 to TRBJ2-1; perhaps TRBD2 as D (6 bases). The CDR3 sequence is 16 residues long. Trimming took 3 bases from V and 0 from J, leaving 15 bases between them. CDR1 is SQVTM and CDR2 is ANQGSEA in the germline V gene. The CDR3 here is CSVDHWRESSYNEQFF. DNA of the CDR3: TGCAGCGTTGATCATTGGCGGGAAAGCTCCTACAATGAGCAGTTCTTC.

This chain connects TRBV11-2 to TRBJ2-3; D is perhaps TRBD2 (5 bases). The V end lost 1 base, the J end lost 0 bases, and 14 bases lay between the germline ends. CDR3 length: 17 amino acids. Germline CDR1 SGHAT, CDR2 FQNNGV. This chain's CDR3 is CASSLAPTGSSTDTQYF. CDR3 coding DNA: TGTGCCAGCAGCTTAGCTCCCACGGGATCTAGCACAGATACGCAGTATTTT.